The clone carrying this TCR beta chain occurred a few times. TCRdb's table, derived via immunoSEQ multiplex PCR, lists solely in-frame clones and lacks some. The sample contains about 62,000 clones, about 85% of which appear only once. These data originate in a study of OX40 agonist ivuxolimab in advanced cancers. Trimming took off 0 bases at V and 0 bases at J, with 10 bases between the two ends. The CDR3 is made up of 16 amino acids. Germline CDR1 SGHNT, CDR2 YYREEE (reference sequence). This receptor was identified in an adult with an advanced solid tumor such as melanoma, head and neck, liver or kidney cancer. Sequencing was performed on CD4+ or CD8+ T cells sorted from blood, taken in a trial of the OX40 agonist ivuxolimab. This rearrangement joins TRBV5-4 to TRBJ1-5; a possible D gene is TRBD1 (5 bases). The CDR3 nucleotides are TGTGCCAGCAGCTTGGGGGGCCGTAATAGCAATCAGCCCCAGCATTTT. It is translated as CASSLGGRNSNQPQHF.